This T cell receptor (beta chain) was profiled in a study of cytomegalovirus exposure and HLA in healthy donors. Primers: 60 Vbeta forward and 13 Jbeta reverse. This table comes from immunoSEQ multiplex PCR, and its TCRdb copy is limited to in-frame clones, with some not included. Its listing shows approximately 120,000 clones. Broader study findings: Researchers reported that a few CMV-associated chains were confirmed in vitro as CMV antigen-specific.

The V end was cut by 10 bases, the J end by 7 bases, with 22 bases between. Germline CDR1 is MNHEY and CDR2 is SVGAGI. CDR3 size: 15 residues. On this clone: Its antigen remains unidentified.

This chain connects TRBV6-5 to TRBJ2-2; TRBD2 might be the D (5 bases). Material: PBMCs. This receptor was obtained from a man aged 25 to 40 in good health and CMV-seronegative. The CDR3 sequence: CATQPRTPGNGELFF. The CDR3 DNA sequence: TGTGCCACCCAACCCCGGACTCCGGGGAACGGGGAGCTGTTTTTT.